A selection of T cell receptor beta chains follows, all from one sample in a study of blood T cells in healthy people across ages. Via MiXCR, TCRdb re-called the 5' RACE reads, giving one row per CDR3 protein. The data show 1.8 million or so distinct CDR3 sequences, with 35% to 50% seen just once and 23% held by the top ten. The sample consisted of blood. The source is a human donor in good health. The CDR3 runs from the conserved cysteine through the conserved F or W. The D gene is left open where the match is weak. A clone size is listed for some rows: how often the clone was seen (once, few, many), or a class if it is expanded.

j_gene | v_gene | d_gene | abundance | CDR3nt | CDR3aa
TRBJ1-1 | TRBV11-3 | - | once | TGTGTCAGCAGCTTCTGGACGGGTGGGACTGAAGCTTTCTTT | CVSSFWTGGTEAFF
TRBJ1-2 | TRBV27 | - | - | TGTGCCAGCAGTTTATATCCGGGGGAGGCTGGCTACACCTTC | CASSLYPGEAGYTF
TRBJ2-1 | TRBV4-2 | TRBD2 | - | TGTGCCAGCAGCCAAGCCGAACTAGCGGGGGAGTACAATGAGCGGTTCTTC | CASSQAELAGEYNERFF
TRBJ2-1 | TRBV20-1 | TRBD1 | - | TGCAGTGCAATGGGACAGGGGGCCGCTGAGCAGTTCTTC | CSAMGQGAAEQFF
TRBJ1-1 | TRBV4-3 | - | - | TGCGCCAGCAGCCTACGGAGGGCACTGGAGCACACTGAAGCTTTCTTT | CASSLRRALEHTEAFF
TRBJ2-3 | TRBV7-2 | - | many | TGTGCCAGCAGCTTGTTGGGGTCGGATACGCAGTATTTT | CASSLLGSDTQYF
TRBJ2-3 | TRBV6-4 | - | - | TGTGCCAGCAGTGAATTGGTAGGCACAGATACGCAGTATTTT | CASSELVGTDTQYF
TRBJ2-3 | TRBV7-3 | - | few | TGTGCCAGCAGCTTAACCCCAGACCCCGGAGATACGCAGTATTTT | CASSLTPDPGDTQYF
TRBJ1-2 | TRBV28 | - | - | TGTGCCAGCAGTTTGGTGCTTGGGGCTGTGAATGGCTACACCTTC | CASSLVLGAVNGYTF
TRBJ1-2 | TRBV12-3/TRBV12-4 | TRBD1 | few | TGTGCCAGCAGCCCAGGGGGCGAGAATGGCTACACCTTC | CASSPGGENGYTF
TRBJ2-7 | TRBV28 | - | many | TGTGCCAGCAGGCCCCGACAGGAGAGCTACGAGCAGTACTTC | CASRPRQESYEQYF
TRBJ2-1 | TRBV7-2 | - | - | TGTGCCAGCAGCTTAGTAAGGACTTCCCAGGGAAATGAGCAGTTCTTC | CASSLVRTSQGNEQFF
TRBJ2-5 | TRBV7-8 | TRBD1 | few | TGTGCCAGCAGCCAAGGCCTGGGACAGGGGAGTGCGGAGACCCAGTACTTC | CASSQGLGQGSAETQYF
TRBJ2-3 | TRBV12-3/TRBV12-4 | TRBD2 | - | TGTGCCAGCAGTTCCACTAGCGGGGGGACGGGTACGCAGTATTTT | CASSSTSGGTGTQYF
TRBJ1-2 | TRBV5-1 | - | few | TGCGCCAGCAGCTTATCAGGGGAGGTTGGCTACACCTTC | CASSLSGEVGYTF
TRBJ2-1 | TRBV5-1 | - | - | TGCGCCAGCCAACTAGCTGGGGGCGATGAGCAGTTCTTC | CASQLAGGDEQFF
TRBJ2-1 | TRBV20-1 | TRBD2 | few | TGCAGTGCTAGAGATCGGGACGGGGGGGTCTACAATGAGCAGTTCTTC | CSARDRDGGVYNEQFF
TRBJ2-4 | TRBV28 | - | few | TGTGCCAGTTCTGCCGAGGGGGAGGGAGACATTCAGTACTTC | CASSAEGEGDIQYF
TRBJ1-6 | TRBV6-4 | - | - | TGTGCCAGCAGTGCCACGAGCTCCTATAATTCACCCCTCCACTTT | CASSATSSYNSPLHF
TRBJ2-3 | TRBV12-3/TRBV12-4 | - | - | TGTGCCAGCAGTATTGTGGGACCGTCAAGCACAGATGCGCAGTATTTT | CASSIVGPSSTDAQYF
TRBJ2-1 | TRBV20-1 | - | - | TGCAGTGCTCAAAAAGTCTCCAATGGGCAGTTCTTC | CSAQKVSNGQFF
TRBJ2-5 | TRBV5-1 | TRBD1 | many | TGCGCCAGCAGCTCGGGACAGGGGGGTGAAGAGACCCAGTACTTC | CASSSGQGGEETQYF
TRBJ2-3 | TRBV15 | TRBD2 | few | TGTGCCACTAAGCGGCGGGGGGTAACAGATACGCAGTATTTT | CATKRRGVTDTQYF
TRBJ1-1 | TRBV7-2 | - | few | TGTGCCAGCAGCTCCGACGGGATAAACACTGAAGCTTTCTTT | CASSSDGINTEAFF
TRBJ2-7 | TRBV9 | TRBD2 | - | TGTGCCAGCAGCGGACCCTCTAGCGGGGTCTACGAGCAGTACTTC | CASSGPSSGVYEQYF
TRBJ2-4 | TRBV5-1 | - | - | TGCGCCAGCAGCTTGTTACCGTCCGCTTCTTCCTATGAGCAGTACTTC | CASSLLPSASSYEQYF
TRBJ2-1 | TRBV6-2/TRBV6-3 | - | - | TGTGCCGGCAGCCCCTCGGCTCTAGCGACAGAGCAGTTCTTC | CAGSPSALATEQFF
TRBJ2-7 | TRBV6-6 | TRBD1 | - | TGTGCCAGCAGTTACTTGGCCGACAGGGGCCACGAGCAGTACTTC | CASSYLADRGHEQYF
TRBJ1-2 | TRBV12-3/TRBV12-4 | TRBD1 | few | TGTGCCAGCAGGCCAGGGGGCGAAGACTATGGCTACACCTTC | CASRPGGEDYGYTF
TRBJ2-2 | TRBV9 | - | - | TGTGCCAGCAGCGTAGTAACGAACACCGGGGAGCTGTTTTTT | CASSVVTNTGELFF
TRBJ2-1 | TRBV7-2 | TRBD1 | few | TGTGCCAGCAGCTTTCAAACCGGGACAGGGACCTACAATGAGCAGTTCTTC | CASSFQTGTGTYNEQFF
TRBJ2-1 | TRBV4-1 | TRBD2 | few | TGCGCCAGCAGCCCGACCGGGGGGGCAACCTACAATGAGCAGTTCTTC | CASSPTGGATYNEQFF
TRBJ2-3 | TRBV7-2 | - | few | TGTGCCAGCAGCTTAGCGGGGAAGTTGACAGATACGCAGTATTTT | CASSLAGKLTDTQYF
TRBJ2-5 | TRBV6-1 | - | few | TGTGCCAGCAGGGAAATACAGGGGCGCGGGAAAGAGACCCAGTACTTC | CASREIQGRGKETQYF
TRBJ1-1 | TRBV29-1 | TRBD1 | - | TGCAGCGCAGACGAGGGACAGGTGAACACTGAAGCTTTCTTT | CSADEGQVNTEAFF
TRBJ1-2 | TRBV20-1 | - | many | TGCAGTGCTAGAGTCAATTCCCGTTGGGGTAGCAACTATGGCTACACCTTC | CSARVNSRWGSNYGYTF
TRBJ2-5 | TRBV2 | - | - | TGTGCCAGCAGTGTTTCGGAGATCCAAGAGACCCAGTACTTC | CASSVSEIQETQYF
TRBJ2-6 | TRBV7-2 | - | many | TGTGCCAGCAGTCCCGACTCTGGGGCCAACGTCCTGACTTTC | CASSPDSGANVLTF
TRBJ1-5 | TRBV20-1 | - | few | TGCAGTGCTAGTGTAAGGGCGAATCAGCCCCAGCATTTT | CSASVRANQPQHF
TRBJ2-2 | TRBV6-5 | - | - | TGTGCCAGCAGTTACGAGTTGAACACCGGGGAGCTGTTTTTT | CASSYELNTGELFF
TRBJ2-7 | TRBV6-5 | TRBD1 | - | TGTGCCAGCAAGACAGGGAAGGGCTACGAGCAGTACTTC | CASKTGKGYEQYF
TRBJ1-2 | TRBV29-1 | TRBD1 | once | TGCAGCGTTTCATCCACAGGGGGCGGAGATGGCTACACCTTC | CSVSSTGGGDGYTF
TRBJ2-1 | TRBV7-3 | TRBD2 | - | TGTGCCAGCAGCGAACTAGCGGGGGGTGAGCAGTTCTTC | CASSELAGGEQFF
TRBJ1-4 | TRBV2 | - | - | TGTGCCAGCAGATCCGCCCGGGCGTACCAGGAAAAACTGTTTTTT | CASRSARAYQEKLFF
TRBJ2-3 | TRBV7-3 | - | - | TGTGCCAGCAGCCCCGGGTACGGGGTTGGAGATACGCAGTATTTT | CASSPGYGVGDTQYF
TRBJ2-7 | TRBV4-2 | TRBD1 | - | TGTGCCAGCAGCCAAGCAACAGGGGACCTCTCCTACGAGCAGTACTTC | CASSQATGDLSYEQYF
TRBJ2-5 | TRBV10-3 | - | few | TGTGCCCTCGCTGAAAGTGGAGGGTGGGAGCAGTACTTC | CALAESGGWEQYF
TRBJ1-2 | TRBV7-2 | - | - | TGTGCCAGCAGCTTCGAAGAATACACACCGCACTATGGCTACACCTTC | CASSFEEYTPHYGYTF
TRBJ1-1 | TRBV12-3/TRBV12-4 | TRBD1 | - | TGTGCCAGCAGTTTGCTGGGGGACAGGGACCAGGGGAACACTGAAGCTTTCTTT | CASSLLGDRDQGNTEAFF
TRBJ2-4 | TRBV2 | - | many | TGTGCCAGCAGCCCCGACGCAGGGGTAAACATTCAGTACTTC | CASSPDAGVNIQYF
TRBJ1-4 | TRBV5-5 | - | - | TGTGCCAGCAGCTTGATCAGGGAAGGGGAAAAACTGTTTTTT | CASSLIREGEKLFF